The present TCR beta chain was sequenced within a study of identical twins. Study conclusions and caveats: Abundant cord blood beta clonotypes carried fewer insertions; memory repertoires showed none. Out-of-frame beta sequences exhibited a weaker degree of excess twin sharing.

TCRdb processed the 5' RACE reads anew with MiXCR; each CDR3 protein has one entry. The profile shows 700,000 or so distinct CDR3 sequences, 8.6% of them singletons. Comment on this clonotype: Antigen specificity is unknown.

CDR1 DFQATT and CDR2 SNEGSKA come from the germline V gene (reference sequence). V was clipped by 0 bases and J by 4 bases; unmatched bases: 8. The CDR3 extends over 16 amino acids. The same sample was also used in a study of yellow fever vaccine responses in identical twins. That work states: Twin vaccine T cell responses reportedly seemed partly convergent, partly personalized.

The sequenced material came from PBMCs. The sequence was obtained from a woman aged 18-29 years in good health. V usage is TRBV20-1 and J usage is TRBJ1-5; 8 bases align to TRBD1. The CDR3 reads CSARETGGGWNQPQHF. CDR3 in DNA: TGCAGTGCTAGAGAAACAGGGGGAGGGTGGAATCAGCCCCAGCATTTT.